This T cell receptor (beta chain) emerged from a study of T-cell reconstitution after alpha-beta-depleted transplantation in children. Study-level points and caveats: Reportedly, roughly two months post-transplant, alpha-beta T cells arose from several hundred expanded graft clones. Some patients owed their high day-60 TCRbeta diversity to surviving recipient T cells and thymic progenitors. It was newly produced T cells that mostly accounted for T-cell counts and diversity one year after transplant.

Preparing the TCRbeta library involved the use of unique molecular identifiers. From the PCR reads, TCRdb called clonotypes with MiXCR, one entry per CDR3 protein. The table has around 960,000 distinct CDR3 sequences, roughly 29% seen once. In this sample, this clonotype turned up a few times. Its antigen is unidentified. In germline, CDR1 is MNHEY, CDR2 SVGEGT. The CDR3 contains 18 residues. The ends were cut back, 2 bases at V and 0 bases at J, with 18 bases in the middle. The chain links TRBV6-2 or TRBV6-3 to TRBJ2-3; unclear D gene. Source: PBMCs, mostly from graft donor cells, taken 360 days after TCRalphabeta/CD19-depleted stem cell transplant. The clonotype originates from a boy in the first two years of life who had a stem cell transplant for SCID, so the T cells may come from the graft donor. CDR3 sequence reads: CASSYDSGRWGSTDTQYF. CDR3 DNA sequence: TGTGCCAGCAGTTACGACTCTGGGCGGTGGGGAAGCACAGATACGCAGTATTTT.